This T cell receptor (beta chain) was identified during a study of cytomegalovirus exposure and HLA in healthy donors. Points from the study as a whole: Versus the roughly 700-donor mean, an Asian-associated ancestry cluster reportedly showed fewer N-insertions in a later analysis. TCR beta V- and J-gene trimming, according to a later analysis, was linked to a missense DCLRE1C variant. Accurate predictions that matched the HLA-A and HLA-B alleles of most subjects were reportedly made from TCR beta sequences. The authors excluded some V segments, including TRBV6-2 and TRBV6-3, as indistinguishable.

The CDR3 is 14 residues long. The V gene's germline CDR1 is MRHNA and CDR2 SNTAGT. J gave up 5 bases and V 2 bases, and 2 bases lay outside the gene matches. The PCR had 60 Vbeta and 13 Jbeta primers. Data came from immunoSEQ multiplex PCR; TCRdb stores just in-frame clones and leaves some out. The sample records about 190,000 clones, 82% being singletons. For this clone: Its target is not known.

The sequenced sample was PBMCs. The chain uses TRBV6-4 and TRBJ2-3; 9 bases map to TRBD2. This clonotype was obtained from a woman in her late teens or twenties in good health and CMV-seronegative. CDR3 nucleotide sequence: TGTGCCAGCAGTGACCGCGGGGGGGTAGATACGCAGTATTTT. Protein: CASSDRGGVDTQYF.